The 24 T cell receptor beta chains reported below all come from one sample, sequenced in a study of T-cell reconstitution after alpha-beta-depleted transplantation in children (dated by TCRdb to the mid-2010s). The treatment or condition label of this sample denotes: allogeneic hematopoietic cell transplantation with graft depleted of TCRalphabeta T cells and CD19 B cells. The method was PCR. The reads were generated on an Illumina HiSeq 2500. TCR libraries were prepared with molecular barcoding, using unique molecular identifiers to normalize TCRbeta repertoire quantification. TCRdb took the public reads, trimmed them with fastp at Q25, ran MiXCR for clone calling and kept in-frame beta chains. For every CDR3 protein sequence, its rows merge into one entry that carries the most common genes and DNA. This sample lists approximately 110,000 distinct CDR3 sequences; 20% to 25% were detected once. The ten most abundant clones make up over 9.5% of the sample.

The sample was PBMCs, mostly from graft donor cells, taken 180 days after TCRalphabeta/CD19-depleted stem cell transplant. The receptors come from a male patient aged 2-15 years who had a stem cell transplant for chronic granulomatous disease, so the T cells may come from the graft donor.

The genes are TRBV5-1 and TRBJ2-1, with 9 bases lining up with TRBD1. From germline, CDR1 is SGHRS and CDR2 YFSETQ. V lost 4 bases, J lost 7 bases, and 15 bases stayed unmatched. The CDR3 length is 17 residues. Here the CDR3 reads CASSHGAGTGFLNEQFF. For the CDR3, the DNA is TGCGCCAGCAGCCATGGGGCCGGGACAGGGTTTTTGAATGAGCAGTTCTTC.

The rearrangement uses TRBV18 and TRBJ2-1, with 7 bases identical to TRBD2. Germline CDR1 and CDR2: KGHSH and LQKENI. V lost 1 base to trimming and J lost 8 bases; unmatched junction nucleotides: 2. The CDR3 totals 13 residues. CDR3 protein: CASSPLGGDEQFF. CDR3 bases: TGTGCCAGCTCACCACTGGGAGGGGATGAGCAGTTCTTC.

V gene TRBV20-1 combines with J gene TRBJ2-3; 8 nucleotides match TRBD2. The CDR3 runs 15 residues. The germline CDR1 and CDR2 sequences are DFQATT and SNEGSKA (reference sequence). The V segment lost 6 bases and the J segment 4 bases; nucleotides outside the gene matches: 12. In nucleotides, the CDR3 is TGCAGTGCCTCCCCTTTAGCGGGGTCGCCAGATACGCAGTATTTT. Protein sequence: CSASPLAGSPDTQYF.

This clonotype has at least ten counts. The gene calls are TRBV28 and TRBJ2-5; 13 positions agree with TRBD2. Germline loops: CDR1 MDHEN, CDR2 SYDVKM. The CDR3 consists of 19 residues. V gave up 6 bases and J gave up 6 bases; unmatched junction bases: 19. This CDR3 is CASRSRTSGSSVLVKTQYF. DNA of the CDR3: TGTGCCAGCAGATCAAGGACTAGCGGGAGCAGCGTGTTGGTTAAGACCCAGTACTTC. Using reference TRBV28 and TRBJ2-5 for the parts outside the CDR3, the full variable domain is DVKVTQSSRYLVKRTGEKVFLECVQDMDHENMFWYRQDPGLGLRLIYFSYDVKMKEKGDIPEGYSVSREKKERFSLILESASTNQTSMYLCASRSRTSGSSVLVKTQYFGPGTRLLVL.

V gene TRBV20-1 combines with J gene TRBJ2-7, with a tentative D call TRBD2 (6 bases). The CDR3 contains 15 residues. Between the trimmed V and J ends, which lost 1 base and 0 bases, there was a span of 13 bases. From germline, CDR1 is DFQATT and CDR2 SNEGSKA (reference sequence). The CDR3 DNA reads TGCAGTGCTAGAGGATCCCTAGCGCACTCCTACGAGCAGTACTTC. Translation gives CSARGSLAHSYEQYF.

This clonotype was picked up many times. The DNA of the CDR3 is TGTGCCAGCAGTTTAAGGGGGACAACCCAATTAGAGACCCAGTACTTC. Translation gives CASSLRGTTQLETQYF. This chain joins TRBV27 and TRBJ2-5; D perhaps matches TRBD1 (6 bases). This CDR3 is built from 16 residues. The ends were cut back, 2 bases at V and 4 bases at J, with 17 bases in the middle. Per germline, CDR1 MNHEY and CDR2 SMNVEV (reference sequence).

This clonotype was picked up a small number of times. The chain is built from TRBV12-3 or TRBV12-4 and TRBJ2-1, with 9 bases fitting TRBD2. With 6 bases clipped from V and 9 bases from J, the junction kept 9 bases outside the gene matches. The CDR3 extends over 14 amino acids. CDR3 nucleotide sequence: TGTGCCAGCAGCCACAGTATAGCGGGGGTTGAGCAGTTCTTC. This sequence encodes CASSHSIAGVEQFF.

This clonotype was seen more than once but under ten times. The CDR3 loop reads CASSVAKYNEQFF. The CDR3 nucleotides read TGTGCCAGCAGCGTAGCAAAGTACAATGAGCAGTTCTTC. The chain employs TRBV9 and TRBJ2-1; D remains unclear. V was pared by 0 bases and J by 4 bases, with 5 bases between. CDR3 length: 13 amino acids. Germline lookup yields CDR1 SGDLS and CDR2 YYNGEE.

The CDR3 coding sequence is TGTGCCAGCAGTGAATCCAGCGGGAAGGGATACGAGCAGTACTTC. It specifies CASSESSGKGYEQYF. The chain links TRBV25-1 to TRBJ2-7; 7 nucleotides align to TRBD2. Germline V gene lookup returns CDR1 MGHDK and CDR2 SYGVNS. Losses at the gene ends were 1 base for V and 4 bases for J; bases not matched to a gene: 7. The CDR3 extends over 15 amino acids.

The rearrangement joins TRBV12-3 or TRBV12-4 to TRBJ1-6; the D gene is possibly TRBD1 (5 bases). The CDR3 has 15 residues. Between the trimmed V and J ends, which lost 3 bases and 7 bases, there was a span of 13 bases. This CDR3 reads CASSFSTDPNSPLHF. The CDR3 DNA is TGTGCCAGCAGTTTTTCGACAGACCCGAATTCACCCCTCCACTTT.

CDR3 DNA sequence: TGCGCCAGCAGCGCTTATTCGGGCAATGAGCAGTTCTTC. Encoded protein: CASSAYSGNEQFF. The chain joins TRBV5-1 to TRBJ2-1; unclear D gene. The CDR3 totals 13 residues. The V end lost 4 bases, the J end lost 6 bases, and 11 bases lay between the germline ends. Germline V gives CDR1 SGHRS, CDR2 YFSETQ.

V is TRBV12-3 or TRBV12-4 and J is TRBJ2-3, with 10 bases matching TRBD2. The V segment lost 5 bases and the J segment 3 bases; nucleotides outside the gene matches: 5. The CDR3 spans 15 residues. CDR3: CASSTLAGGTDTQYF. The CDR3 nucleotides read TGTGCCAGCAGTACATTAGCGGGAGGAACAGATACGCAGTATTTT.

The rearrangement links TRBV12-3 or TRBV12-4 to TRBJ1-4; D unclear. Trimming shortened V by 4 bases and J by 0 bases, and 9 bases separated the two germline ends. CDR3 length: 15 amino acids. The CDR3 DNA sequence: TGTGCCAGCAGTTCTGGATCCGCAACTAATGAAAAACTGTTTTTT. Translating it yields CASSSGSATNEKLFF.

The J gene is TRBJ2-7, the V gene TRBV2, with unresolved D. Deletions cut 3 bases from V and 0 bases from J, with 9 bases between. Germline V gives CDR1 SNHLY, CDR2 FYNNEI. This CDR3 has 14 amino acids. CDR3 coding DNA: TGTGCCAGCAGTGACAATGACATCTCCTACGAGCAGTACTTC. It specifies CASSDNDISYEQYF. Full variable domain (missing parts from reference TRBV2 and TRBJ2-7): EPEVTQTPSHQVTQMGQEVILRCVPISNHLYFYWYRQILGQKVEFLVSFYNNEISEKSEIFDDQFSVERPDGSNFTLKIRSTKLEDSAMYFCASSDNDISYEQYFGPGTRLTVT.

The table lists this clonotype with many counts. The chain employs TRBV20-1 and TRBJ2-1; D perhaps matches TRBD1 (6 bases). V lost 6 bases and J 0 bases, leaving 9 bases between the germline ends. The length of the CDR3 is 13 residues. Germline assignment: CDR1 DFQATT and CDR2 SNEGSKA (reference sequence). The CDR3 DNA reads as TGCAGTGCCGACAGGTTCTCCTACAATGAGCAGTTCTTC. This translates into CSADRFSYNEQFF.

This clonotype was recorded at least ten times. This chain joins TRBV12-3 or TRBV12-4 and TRBJ2-7; no definite D call. The ends were cut back, 4 bases at V and 3 bases at J, with 10 bases in the middle. This CDR3 contains 13 residues. As DNA, the CDR3 is TGTGCCAGCAGTTGGGCGGAGCGCTACGAGCAGTACTTC. It is translated as CASSWAERYEQYF.

This clonotype was found a few times. This chain connects TRBV5-1 to TRBJ2-1; D unclear. Germline CDR1 is SGHRS and CDR2 is YFSETQ. There are 15 residues in the CDR3. V shed 4 bases and J shed 3 bases, with 14 bases lying between them. CDR3 loop: CASSIRVNGYNEQFF. DNA of the CDR3: TGCGCCAGCAGCATCCGGGTAAACGGCTACAATGAGCAGTTCTTC.

This clonotype has a count of ten or more. A read error may produce the germline difference seen at one junction end. V and J are TRBV7-2 and TRBJ2-3, with 7 nucleotides matching TRBD2. Germline V CDR1 and CDR2: SGHTA, FQGNSA. The CDR3 totals 15 residues. The CDR3: CASSKTPTSKDTQYF. CDR3 DNA sequence: TGTGCCAGCAGCAAAACACCGACTAGCAAAGATACGCAGTATTTT.

This clonotype was seen a few times. V gene TRBV12-3 or TRBV12-4 combines with J gene TRBJ2-1; maybe TRBD2 (6 bases). V lost 7 bases, J lost 14 bases, and 21 bases lay in between. This CDR3 is 13 amino acids long. In DNA, the CDR3 is TGTGCCAGCACCCCCAATCCCCAAAAGCGGGAGTTCTTC. This sequence encodes CASTPNPQKREFF.

This clonotype was seen a handful of times. The rearrangement links TRBV5-1 to TRBJ2-7, with unresolved D. There are 14 residues in the CDR3. The ends were cut back, 1 base at V and 1 base at J, with 9 bases in the middle. The germline CDR1 and CDR2 sequences are SGHRS and YFSETQ. In DNA, the CDR3 is TGCGCCAGCAGCTTGTTGTTGGCTTCCTACGAGCAGTACTTC. Translated, it gives CASSLLLASYEQYF.

This clonotype was counted many times. The chain recombines TRBV15 with TRBJ2-5, with 7 bases identical to TRBD1. The V and J ends lost 1 base and 4 bases, in that order; junction bases with no gene match: 12. The germline gives CDR1 LNHNV, CDR2 YYDKDF (reference sequence). The CDR3 totals 17 residues. The CDR3 sequence is CATSRGNRGGLRETQYF. The DNA of the CDR3 is TGTGCCACCAGCAGAGGCAACAGGGGTGGGTTACGAGAGACCCAGTACTTC.

This clonotype was seen repeatedly, ten times or more. The chain couples TRBV12-3 or TRBV12-4 to TRBJ2-2; possible D gene TRBD2, 5 bases. The CDR3 totals 14 residues. Trimming left V 6 bases short and J 6 bases short, with 14 bases between. The CDR3 protein is CASRLETIAGELFF. The CDR3 DNA is TGTGCCAGCAGACTAGAAACGATCGCCGGGGAGCTGTTTTTT.

The sample holds many counts of this clonotype. As DNA, the CDR3 is TGCAGCGTTTGGCGGGAACTCAATGAGCAGTTCTTC. Translating it yields CSVWRELNEQFF. This sequence joins TRBV29-1 and TRBJ2-1, with D possibly TRBD2 on 6 matching bases. Trimming cost V 5 bases and J 6 bases, with 11 bases left between them. Germline lookup yields CDR1 SQVTM and CDR2 ANQGSEA. CDR3 length equals 12 residues.

At least ten counts were recorded for this clonotype. The genes are TRBV20-1 and TRBJ2-1; D unclear. The CDR3 has 15 residues. V gave up 0 bases and J gave up 0 bases, with 9 bases separating them. Germline CDR1 and CDR2: DFQATT and SNEGSKA (reference sequence). In DNA form, the CDR3 reads TGCAGTGCTAGAGATCATGGTAACTCCTACAATGAGCAGTTCTTC. Translation gives CSARDHGNSYNEQFF.